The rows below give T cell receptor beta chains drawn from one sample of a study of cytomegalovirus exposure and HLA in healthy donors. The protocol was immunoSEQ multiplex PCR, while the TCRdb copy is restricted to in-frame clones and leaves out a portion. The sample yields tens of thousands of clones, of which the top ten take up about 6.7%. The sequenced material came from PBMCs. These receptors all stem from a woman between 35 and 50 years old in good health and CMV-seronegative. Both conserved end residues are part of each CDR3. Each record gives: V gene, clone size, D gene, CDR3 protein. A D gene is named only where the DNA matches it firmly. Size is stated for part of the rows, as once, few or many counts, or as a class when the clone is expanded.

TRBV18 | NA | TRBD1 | CASSPLGQGSDTQYF
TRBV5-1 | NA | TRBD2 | CASSLRLADQRTQYF
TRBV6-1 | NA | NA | CASSELSAGSMSAFF
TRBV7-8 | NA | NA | CASSFLWGTSYNEQFF
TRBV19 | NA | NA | CASKNGPGADTEAFF
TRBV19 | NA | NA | CASSASGLVAEAFF
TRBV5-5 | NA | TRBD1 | CASSYNSGTESFF
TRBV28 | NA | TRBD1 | CASSLLGDRGYYEQYF
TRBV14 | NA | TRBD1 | CASSPRDGTGAYEQYF
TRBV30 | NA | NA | CAWSARLYSNQPQHF
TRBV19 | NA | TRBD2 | CASSYLGRLAGEADTQYF
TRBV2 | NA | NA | CASSYRDSGANVLTF
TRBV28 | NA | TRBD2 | CASSLPGLAGVNEQFF
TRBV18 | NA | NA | CASSPPTPGYGYTF
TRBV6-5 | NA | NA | CASSYSYTGNQPQHF
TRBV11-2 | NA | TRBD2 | CASSSYEYAGEETQYF
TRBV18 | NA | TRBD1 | CASSRAGTAAPRIQYF
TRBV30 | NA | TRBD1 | CAWSKGQGAPHEQYF
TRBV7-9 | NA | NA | CASSFGRARYEQYF
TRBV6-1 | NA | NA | CASSPGGTSYGYTF
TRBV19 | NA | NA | CASSPRDNGYTF
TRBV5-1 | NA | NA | CASTGGFTGYNEQFF
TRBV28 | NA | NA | CASRLRVQSGYTF
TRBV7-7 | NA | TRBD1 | CASSRQGTAGELFF
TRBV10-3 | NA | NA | CAISAEGLGYTF
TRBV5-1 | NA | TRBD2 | CASSWGLAEDTQYF
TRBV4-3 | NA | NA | CASSQATTLNEQFF
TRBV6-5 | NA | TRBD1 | CASSYGRGYNEQFF
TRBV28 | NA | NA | CASRSDNGRGQPQHF
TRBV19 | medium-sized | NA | CARQLPGREGNQPQHF
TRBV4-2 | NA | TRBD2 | CASSQDPSGASYNEQFF
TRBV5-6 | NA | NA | CASSLRGTGANVLTF
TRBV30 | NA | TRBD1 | CAWSVQGSYEQYF
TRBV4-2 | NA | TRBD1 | CASSQLRDRDYTEAFF
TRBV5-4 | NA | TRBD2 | CASSFLAGGPRETQYF
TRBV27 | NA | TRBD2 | CASKTSGGGEQFF
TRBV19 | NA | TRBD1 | CASSPRDRYNEQFF
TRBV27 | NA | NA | CASTPRGDGEQFF
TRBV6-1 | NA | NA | CASSEGGAFNQPQHF
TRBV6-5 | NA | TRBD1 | CASSWGTGTGELFF
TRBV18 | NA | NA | CASSPIGTGTDTQYF
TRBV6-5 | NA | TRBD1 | CASSISGQGGGYTF
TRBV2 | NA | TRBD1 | CASHRDRHTDTQYF